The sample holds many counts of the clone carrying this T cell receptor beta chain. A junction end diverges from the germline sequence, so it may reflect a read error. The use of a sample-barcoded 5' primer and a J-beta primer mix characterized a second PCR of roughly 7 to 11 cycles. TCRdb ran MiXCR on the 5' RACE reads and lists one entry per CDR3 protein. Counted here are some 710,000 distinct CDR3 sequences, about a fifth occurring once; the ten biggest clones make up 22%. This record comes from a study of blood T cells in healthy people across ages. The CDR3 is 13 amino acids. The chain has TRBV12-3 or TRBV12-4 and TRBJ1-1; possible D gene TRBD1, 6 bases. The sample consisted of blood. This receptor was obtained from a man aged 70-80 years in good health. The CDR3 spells CASSLGGNTEAFF. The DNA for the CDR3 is TGTGCCAGCAGCTTAGGGGGGAACACTGAAGCTTTCTTT.